Sequencing of this T cell receptor (beta chain) was carried out in a study of vaccination and CD4 T cells after COVID-19. As regards this clonotype: Antigen unknown.

Scientists ran DNA taken from cultured CD4+ T cells through the Oncomine TCR Beta short-read assay for sequencing. One entry per CDR3 protein results from TCRdb running MiXCR on the PCR reads. This sample has around 20,000 distinct CDR3 sequences, with 35% to 40% found just once. Indicated time point: late sampling 161 to 241 days after vaccination in three convalescent patients. Treatment meaning: approximately 9-day PBMC culture with coronavirus spike peptide pools or control peptides (ViraFEST assay). Sequencing was performed on CD4+ T cells from blood, cultured in vitro, taken about 7 months after SARS-CoV-2 vaccination. This TCR was sampled from a human donor who had recovered from COVID-19.

CDR3 nucleotide sequence: TGTGCCAGCAGCTTAGCCCCCAACTGGACCAGCCGGCACGGGAACACTGAAGCTTTCTTT. Amino acids: CASSLAPNWTSRHGNTEAFF. The chain joins TRBV11-3 to TRBJ1-1; D is unresolved. The V and J ends lost 1 base and 1 base respectively, with 25 bases between them. Germline CDR1 SGHNT, CDR2 YENEEA. The CDR3 totals 20 residues.